This T cell receptor (beta chain) was identified in a study of blood T cell repertoires in COVID-19. The CDR3 extends over 12 amino acids. Germline CDR1 reads MNHEY; CDR2 reads SMNVEV (reference sequence). V lost 8 bases to trimming and J lost 5 bases, with 10 bases between them. Original analysis: How many nucleated cells were present was estimated from reference gene primer amplification. Sequencing used immunoSEQ multiplex PCR; TCRdb keeps in-frame clones, though not all of them. The V and J calls and the clone size are those of that table, but D and trimming were determined from the DNA. The top ten clones hold about 15% of a sample with 150,000 to 200,000 clones, 65% to 80% of them seen once. Participants came from under 30 US areas, aged about 18 to 90 years. Allocation to cohorts depended on clinical history reported by the participants.

The chain combines TRBV27 with TRBJ1-5; D is undetermined. Sequences were obtained from PBMCs or T cells enriched from blood (not recorded which). The source is a woman between 45 and 60 years old with acute COVID-19. CDR3 sequence reads: CASRHADQPQHF. Here the CDR3 DNA reads TGTGCCAGCCGACACGCCGATCAGCCCCAGCATTTT.